This T cell receptor beta chain emerged from a study of preoperative IRX-2 immunotherapy in early breast cancer. This CDR3 has 15 amino acids. CDR1 is MDHEN and CDR2 is SYDVKM in the germline V gene. The V segment lost 2 bases and the J segment 5 bases; nucleotides outside the gene matches: 6. Treatment given: preoperative locoregional IRX-2 cytokine immunotherapy. This phase Ib study tested locoregional IRX-2 cytokine immunotherapy given before surgery. The method was immunoSEQ multiplex PCR; TCRdb's version includes in-frame clones alone and lacks a portion of them. The sample lists about 38,000 clones, around 82% seen once, with around 1.4% in the top ten.

The sequenced sample was lymph node tissue, obtained after IRX-2 immunotherapy. The receptor was isolated from a human donor with breast cancer. This sequence joins TRBV28 and TRBJ1-1; 9 bases map to TRBD1. CDR3 loop: CASSLPTGGLTEAFF. CDR3 DNA sequence: TGTGCCAGCAGTTTACCCACAGGGGGCTTGACTGAAGCTTTCTTT. The full variable domain, completed using reference TRBV28 and TRBJ1-1, is DVKVTQSSRYLVKRTGEKVFLECVQDMDHENMFWYRQDPGLGLRLIYFSYDVKMKEKGDIPEGYSVSREKKERFSLILESASTNQTSMYLCASSLPTGGLTEAFFGQGTRLTVV.